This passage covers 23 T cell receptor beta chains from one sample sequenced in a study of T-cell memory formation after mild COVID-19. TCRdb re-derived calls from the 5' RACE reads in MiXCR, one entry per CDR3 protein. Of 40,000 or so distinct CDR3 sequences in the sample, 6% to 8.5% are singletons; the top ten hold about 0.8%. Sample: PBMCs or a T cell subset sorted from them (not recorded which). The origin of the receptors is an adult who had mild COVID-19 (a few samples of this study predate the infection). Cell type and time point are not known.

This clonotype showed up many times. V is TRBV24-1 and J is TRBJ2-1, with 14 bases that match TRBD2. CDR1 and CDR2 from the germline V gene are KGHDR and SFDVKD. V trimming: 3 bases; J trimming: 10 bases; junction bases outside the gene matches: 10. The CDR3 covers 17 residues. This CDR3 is CATSDARGLAGAEEQFF. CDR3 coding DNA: TGTGCCACCAGTGATGCGCGGGGACTAGCGGGAGCTGAAGAGCAGTTCTTC.

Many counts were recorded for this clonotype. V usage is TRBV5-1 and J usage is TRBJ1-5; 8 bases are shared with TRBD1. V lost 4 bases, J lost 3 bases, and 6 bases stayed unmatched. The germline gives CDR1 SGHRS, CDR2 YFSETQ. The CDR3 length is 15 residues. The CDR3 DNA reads TGCGCCAGCAGCCCAGGGACAGGATACAATCAGCCCCAGCATTTT. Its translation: CASSPGTGYNQPQHF.

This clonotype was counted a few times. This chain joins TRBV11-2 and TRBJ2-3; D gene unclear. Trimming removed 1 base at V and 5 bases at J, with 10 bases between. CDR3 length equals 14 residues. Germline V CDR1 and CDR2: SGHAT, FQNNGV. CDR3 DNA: TGTGCCAGCAGCTTAGGGGGTCGGCTAGATACGCAGTATTTT. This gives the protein CASSLGGRLDTQYF. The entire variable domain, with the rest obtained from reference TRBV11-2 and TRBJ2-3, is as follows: EAGVAQSPRYKIIEKRQSVAFWCNPISGHATLYWYQQILGQGPKLLIQFQNNGVVDDSQLPKDRFSAERLKGVDSTLKIQPAKLEDSAVYLCASSLGGRLDTQYFGPGTRLTVL.

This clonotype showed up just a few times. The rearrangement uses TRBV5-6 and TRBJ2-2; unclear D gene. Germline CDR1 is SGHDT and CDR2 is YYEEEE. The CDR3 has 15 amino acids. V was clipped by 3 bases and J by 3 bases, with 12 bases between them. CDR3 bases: TGTGCCAGCAGCTCGTCGGAGACCTACACCGGGGAGCTGTTTTTT. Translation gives CASSSSETYTGELFF.

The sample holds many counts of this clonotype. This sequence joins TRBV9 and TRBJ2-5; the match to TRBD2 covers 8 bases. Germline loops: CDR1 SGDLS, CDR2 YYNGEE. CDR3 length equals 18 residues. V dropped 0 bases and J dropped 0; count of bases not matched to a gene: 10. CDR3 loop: CASSVAPAGARYQETQYF. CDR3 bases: TGTGCCAGCAGCGTAGCTCCAGCGGGGGCGCGCTACCAAGAGACCCAGTACTTC.

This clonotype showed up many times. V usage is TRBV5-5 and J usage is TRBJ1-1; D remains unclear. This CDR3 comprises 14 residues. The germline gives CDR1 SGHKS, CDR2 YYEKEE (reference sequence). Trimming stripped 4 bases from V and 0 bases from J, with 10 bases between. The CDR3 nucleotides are TGTGCCAGCAGCCCTGCGTTACTGAACACTGAAGCTTTCTTT. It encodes CASSPALLNTEAFF.

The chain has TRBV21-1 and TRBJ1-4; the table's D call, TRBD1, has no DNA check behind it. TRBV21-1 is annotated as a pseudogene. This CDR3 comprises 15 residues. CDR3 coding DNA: TGTGCCAGCAGAAGAATACCAGGGGAAGGTGAAAAACTGTTTTTT. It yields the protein CASRRIPGEGEKLFF.

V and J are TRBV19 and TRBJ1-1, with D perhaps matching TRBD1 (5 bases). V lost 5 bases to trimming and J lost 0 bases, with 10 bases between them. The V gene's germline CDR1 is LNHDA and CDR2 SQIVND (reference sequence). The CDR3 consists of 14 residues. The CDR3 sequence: CASSGGALNTEAFF. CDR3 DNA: TGTGCCAGTAGTGGAGGGGCGCTGAACACTGAAGCTTTCTTT.

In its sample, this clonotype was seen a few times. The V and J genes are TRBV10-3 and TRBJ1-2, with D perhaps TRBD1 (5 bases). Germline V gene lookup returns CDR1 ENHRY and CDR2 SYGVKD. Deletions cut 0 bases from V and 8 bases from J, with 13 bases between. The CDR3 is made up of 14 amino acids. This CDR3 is CAISESLIRAGYTF. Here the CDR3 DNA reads TGTGCCATCAGTGAGTCTTTGATCAGGGCCGGCTACACCTTC.

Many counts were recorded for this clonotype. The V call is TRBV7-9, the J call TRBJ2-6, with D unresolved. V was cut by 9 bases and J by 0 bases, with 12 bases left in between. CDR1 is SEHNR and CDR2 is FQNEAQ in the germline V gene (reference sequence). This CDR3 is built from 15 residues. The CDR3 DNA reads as TGTGCCAGTTCAGGAGCCAGCTCTGGGGCCAACGTCCTGACTTTC. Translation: CASSGASSGANVLTF.

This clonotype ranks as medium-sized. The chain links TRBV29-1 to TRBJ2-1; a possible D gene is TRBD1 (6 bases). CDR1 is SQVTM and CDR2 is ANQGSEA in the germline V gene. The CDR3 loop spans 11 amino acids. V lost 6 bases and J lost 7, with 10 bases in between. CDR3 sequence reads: CSVDRLNEQFF. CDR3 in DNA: TGCAGCGTAGACAGGCTGAATGAGCAGTTCTTC.

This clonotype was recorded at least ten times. The CDR3 protein is CASSLGTSGFYEQYF. DNA for the CDR3: TGCGCCAGCAGCTTGGGTACTAGCGGATTCTACGAGCAGTACTTC. The V gene is TRBV5-1, the J gene TRBJ2-7; 8 nucleotides match TRBD2. The CDR3 has 15 amino acids. V gave up 0 bases and J gave up 3 bases; unmatched junction bases: 5. In germline, CDR1 is SGHRS, CDR2 YFSETQ.

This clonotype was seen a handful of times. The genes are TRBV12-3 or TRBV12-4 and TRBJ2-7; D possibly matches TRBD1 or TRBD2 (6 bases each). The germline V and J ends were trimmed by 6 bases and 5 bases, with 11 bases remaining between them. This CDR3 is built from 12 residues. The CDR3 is CASRQGLDEQYF. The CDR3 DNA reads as TGTGCCAGCAGACAGGGACTGGACGAGCAGTACTTC.

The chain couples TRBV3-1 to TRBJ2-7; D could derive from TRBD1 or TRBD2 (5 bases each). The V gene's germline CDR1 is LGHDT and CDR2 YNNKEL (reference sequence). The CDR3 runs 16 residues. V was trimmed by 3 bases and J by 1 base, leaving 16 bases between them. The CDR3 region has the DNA TGTGCCAGCAGCCATGGGGATAGGGGACCTTCCTACGAGCAGTACTTC. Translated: CASSHGDRGPSYEQYF.

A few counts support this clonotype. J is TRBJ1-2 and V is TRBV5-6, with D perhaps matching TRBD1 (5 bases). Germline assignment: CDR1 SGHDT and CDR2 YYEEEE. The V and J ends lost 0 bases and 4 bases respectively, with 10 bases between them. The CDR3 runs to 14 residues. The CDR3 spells CASSLGGPGYGYTF. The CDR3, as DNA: TGTGCCAGCAGCTTGGGGGGCCCCGGCTATGGCTACACCTTC. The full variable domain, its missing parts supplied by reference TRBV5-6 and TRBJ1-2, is DAGVTQSPTHLIKTRGQQVTLRCSPKSGHDTVSWYQQALGQGPQFIFQYYEEEERQRGNFPDRFSGHQFPNYSSELNVNALLLGDSALYLCASSLGGPGYGYTFGSGTRLTVV.

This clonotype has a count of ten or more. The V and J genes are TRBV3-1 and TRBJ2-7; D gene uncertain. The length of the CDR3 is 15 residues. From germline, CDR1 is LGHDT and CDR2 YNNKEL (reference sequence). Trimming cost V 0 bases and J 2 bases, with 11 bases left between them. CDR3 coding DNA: TGTGCCAGCAGCCAAGAGAGGATAGAGACCTACGAGCAGTACTTC. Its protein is CASSQERIETYEQYF.

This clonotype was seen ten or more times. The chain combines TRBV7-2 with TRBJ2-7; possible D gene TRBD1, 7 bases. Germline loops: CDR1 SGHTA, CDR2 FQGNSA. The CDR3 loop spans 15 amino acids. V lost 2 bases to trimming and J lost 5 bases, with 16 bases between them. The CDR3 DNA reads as TGTGCCAGCAGCTTAAGGAGGGGGCGTGGGAACGAGCAGTACTTC. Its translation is CASSLRRGRGNEQYF.

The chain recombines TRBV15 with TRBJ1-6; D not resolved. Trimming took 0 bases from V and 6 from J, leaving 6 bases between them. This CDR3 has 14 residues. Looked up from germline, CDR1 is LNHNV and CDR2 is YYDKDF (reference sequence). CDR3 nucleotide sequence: TGTGCCACCAGCAGAGATGCGGTTAATTCACCCCTCCACTTT. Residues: CATSRDAVNSPLHF.

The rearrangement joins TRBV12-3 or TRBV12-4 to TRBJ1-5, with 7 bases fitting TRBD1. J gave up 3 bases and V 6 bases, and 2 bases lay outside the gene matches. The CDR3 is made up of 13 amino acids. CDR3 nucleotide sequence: TGTGCCAGCAGAGGACAGGACAATCAGCCCCAGCATTTT. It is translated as CASRGQDNQPQHF.

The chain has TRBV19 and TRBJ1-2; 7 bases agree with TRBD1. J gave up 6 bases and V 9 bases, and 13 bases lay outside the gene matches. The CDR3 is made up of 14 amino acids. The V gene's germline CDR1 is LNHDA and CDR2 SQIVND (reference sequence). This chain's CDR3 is CASRDRARGDGYTF. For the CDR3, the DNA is TGTGCCAGCCGTGACAGGGCCCGAGGAGATGGCTACACCTTC.

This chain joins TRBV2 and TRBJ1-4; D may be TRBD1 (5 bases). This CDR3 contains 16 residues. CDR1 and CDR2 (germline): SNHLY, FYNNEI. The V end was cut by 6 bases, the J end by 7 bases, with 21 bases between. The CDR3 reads CASSGTDELSGEKLFF. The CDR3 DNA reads TGTGCCAGCAGCGGGACCGATGAACTTTCCGGTGAAAAACTGTTTTTT. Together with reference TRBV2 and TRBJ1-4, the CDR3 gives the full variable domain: EPEVTQTPSHQVTQMGQEVILRCVPISNHLYFYWYRQILGQKVEFLVSFYNNEISEKSEIFDDQFSVERPDGSNFTLKIRSTKLEDSAMYFCASSGTDELSGEKLFFGSGTQLSVL.

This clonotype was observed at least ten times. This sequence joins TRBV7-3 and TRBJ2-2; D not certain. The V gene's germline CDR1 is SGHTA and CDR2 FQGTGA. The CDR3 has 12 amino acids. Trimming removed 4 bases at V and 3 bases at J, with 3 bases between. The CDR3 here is CASSSDTGELFF. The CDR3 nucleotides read TGTGCCAGCAGCTCGGACACCGGGGAGCTGTTTTTT.

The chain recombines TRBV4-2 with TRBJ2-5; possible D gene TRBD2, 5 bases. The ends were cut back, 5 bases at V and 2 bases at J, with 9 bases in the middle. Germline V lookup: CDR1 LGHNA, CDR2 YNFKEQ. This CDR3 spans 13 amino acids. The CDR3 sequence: CASSNGLQETQYF. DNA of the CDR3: TGTGCCAGCAGCAATGGACTGCAAGAGACCCAGTACTTC.